This TCR beta chain was recorded in a study of T cells in Graves' hyperthyroidism and ophthalmopathy. It was RNA transcripts that yielded the amplified TCR beta CDR3 regions. First-round RT-PCR targeting the TCR CDR3 was performed with the HTBI primer set. TCRdb called the multiplex PCR reads again in MiXCR, with one record for every CDR3 protein. Of about 360,000 distinct CDR3 sequences listed, 20% to 30% are singletons. Germline-derived CDR1 and CDR2 are DFQATT and SNEGSKA (reference sequence). There are 16 residues in the CDR3. Trimming cost V 1 base and J 4 bases; bases outside gene matches: 9. The chain is built from TRBV20-1 and TRBJ2-1; TRBD2 agrees at 8 bases. Sequenced sample: blood. This receptor was taken from a man aged 50 or older with Graves' hyperthyroidism. This CDR3 is CSARAERELRYNEQFF. The CDR3 DNA sequence: TGCAGTGCTAGAGCGGAGCGGGAGCTAAGATACAATGAGCAGTTCTTC.